Here is one T cell receptor (beta chain) with its context. This receptor's antigen is unknown. Qualities for individual bases were not recorded, and no much larger clone is one base off. V is pared back by 1 base and J by 0 bases, with 9 bases lying between the germline termini. For CDR1 and CDR2, the germline V gene (reference sequence) lists SEHNR and FQNEAQ. The CDR3 numbers 15 residues from cysteine through phenylalanine. Only the CDR3 DNA stays, 45 bases, in frame from base 1. RNA was extracted using the RNeasy kit, and about 0.5 to 1 microgram was reverse transcribed with random hexamers. The immunoSEQ multiplex PCR assay, which covers 54 Vbeta and 13 Jbeta segments, was used to amplify TCR beta CDR3 regions. PCR amplification bias was corrected by using a synthetic template baseline for primer optimization and computational correction. Turning to the authors' computational methods: Reads were assigned to V, D and J genes according to IMGT and analyzed in immunoSEQ Analyzer, with only productive sequences retained. To calculate clonality, Shannon entropy was normalized by log2 of the number of productive unique sequences and then subtracted from one. For each patient and control, public and private clones were evaluated among the 100 most prevalent clones. A clone was defined as Susac-specific if it was absent from the healthy and MS cohorts, from more than 850 published viral clones and from other ImmuneACCESS disease sequences. The public reads were quality trimmed at Q25 with fastp and then assembled into clones with MiXCR by TCRdb, keeping productive beta chains. Entries are consolidated by CDR3 protein sequence, retaining the most common genes and DNA. Clone size and V and J calls follow TCRdb, not the original study. The sample table contains around 81,000 distinct CDR3 sequences; only one count was recorded for 94% of them. The leading ten clones occupy roughly 1% of the sample.

Peripheral blood CD8+ and CD4+ T cells from healthy donors, Susac syndrome patients and multiple sclerosis patients were profiled using high-throughput TCR beta sequencing. The Susac syndrome patients fulfilled recently defined diagnostic criteria for definite or probable disease. Bulk CD8+ and CD4+ T cells were purified by magnetic negative isolation, whereas CD8+ TEMRA cells were enriched by FACS. Blood was drawn into EDTA tubes, processed within 24 hours, and PBMCs were isolated by density gradient centrifugation. PBMCs intended for TCR sequencing were cryopreserved in liquid nitrogen and thawed later in a water bath at 37 degrees C. The sorted or isolated CD4+, CD8+ and CD8+ TEMRA cells had a purity of 90% or higher. This specimen comes from a study of CD8 T cells in Susac syndrome (dated by TCRdb to between 2018 and 2020). For the study in its entirety: Of the Susac syndrome patients who were sequenced, under 10 were in clinical remission while roughly six had clinically active disease. Susac syndrome patients were therapy-naive, on corticosteroids (some also receiving IVIg), or on IVIg alone at blood withdrawal. Repertoire sequencing was used to test whether CD8+ T cell activation and differentiation in Susac syndrome was antigen driven. The study compared CD8+ T cell repertoire clonality among 11 to 12 healthy donors, some 14 Susac syndrome patients and some 16 multiple sclerosis patients. What the research found in general, with its limitations: Clonal expansion was seen in Susac syndrome CD8+ repertoires, peaking in CD8+ TEMRA cells and being greater in clinically active patients than in remitting ones. The number of individuals in the TCR sequencing and HLA analysis was recognized as being relatively small. In the total CD8+ and CD8+ TEMRA repertoires, around 15 and five Susac-specific public clones, respectively, were identified.

The material sequenced was CD8+ T cells from PBMCs. The source is a human donor with Susac syndrome. This chain is built from TRBV7-9 and TRBJ1-1; a confident D gene designation cannot be given. CDR3 loop: CASSLDGRMNTEAFF. The sequenced DNA: TGTGCCAGCAGCTTAGACGGGAGGATGAACACTGAAGCTTTCTTT.